This T cell receptor (beta chain) was documented in a study of HIV-infected patients and healthy controls (dated by TCRdb to the mid-2010s). The library was produced with 5' RACE. The data were produced on an Illumina MiSeq. TCRdb itself trimmed the public reads at Q25 with fastp, ran MiXCR and retained productive beta chains. Identical CDR3 proteins give one entry, which carries the most common genes and DNA. Within this sample are almost 65,000 distinct CDR3 sequences, with 15% to 20% of them counted one time only. The ten largest clones add up to about 1.3% of the sample. The germline V gene specifies MDHEN as CDR1 and SYDVKM as CDR2. Trimming removed 5 bases from V and 2 bases from J, leaving 9 bases between the germline ends. There are 13 amino acids in the CDR3, from cysteine to phenylalanine inclusive. The sequence is cut down to CDR3 DNA, 39 bases in frame from base 1. About this clonotype: The antigen it binds to is not known. The record has no base qualities; no much larger clone is one base away.

Sequencing input: CD4+ T cells from blood. In this chain, TRBV28 is recombined with TRBJ1-2; TRBD1 might be the D gene, on 5 matching bases. The TCR comes from a human donor in good health. CDR3 protein: CASSRRENYGYTF. The DNA is TGTGCCAGCAGTCGCAGGGAGAACTATGGCTACACCTTC.